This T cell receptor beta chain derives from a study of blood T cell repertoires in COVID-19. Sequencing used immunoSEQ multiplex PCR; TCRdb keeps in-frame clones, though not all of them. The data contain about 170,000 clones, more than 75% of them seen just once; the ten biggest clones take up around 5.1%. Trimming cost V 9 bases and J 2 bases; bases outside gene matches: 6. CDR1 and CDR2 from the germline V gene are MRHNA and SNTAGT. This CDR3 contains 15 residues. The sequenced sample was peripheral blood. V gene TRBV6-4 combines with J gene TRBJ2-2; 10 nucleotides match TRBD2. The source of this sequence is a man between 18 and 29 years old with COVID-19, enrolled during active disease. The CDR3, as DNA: TGTGCCAGTTCCCGACTAGCGGGTAACACCGGGGAGCTGTTTTTT. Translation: CASSRLAGNTGELFF.